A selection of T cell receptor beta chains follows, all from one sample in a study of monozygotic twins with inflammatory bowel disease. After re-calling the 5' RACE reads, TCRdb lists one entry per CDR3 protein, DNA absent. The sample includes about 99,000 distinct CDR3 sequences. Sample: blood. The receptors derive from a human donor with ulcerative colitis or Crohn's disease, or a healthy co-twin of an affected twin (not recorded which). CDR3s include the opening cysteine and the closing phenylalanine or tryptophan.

CASSQDMTRLGGTQYF TRBJ2-5 TRBV14
CSVESESSGPLETQYF TRBJ2-5 TRBV29-1
CASSQKGIVGYF TRBJ2-5 TRBV3-1
CASSPGLLARSTDTQYF TRBJ2-3 TRBV11-2
CSVDQNREMRGYTF TRBJ1-2 TRBV29-1
CASRNQATNYGYTF TRBJ1-2 TRBV12-3/TRBV12-4
CSVESQNTGELFF TRBJ2-2 TRBV29-1
CACNRGGNQPQHF TRBJ1-5 TRBV30
CASSKKPDRGTEAFF TRBJ1-1 TRBV27
CASSSWTESDTQYF TRBJ2-3 TRBV5-4
CASSLDRGAYNEQFF TRBJ2-1 TRBV7-9
CASREQGALSYEQYF TRBJ2-7 TRBV6-2/TRBV6-3
CASSSGGQSRETQYF TRBJ2-5 TRBV11-2
CASGPTGRSYNEQFF TRBJ2-1 TRBV6-1
CATSRDLQGNSPLHF TRBJ1-6 TRBV15
CASSGLGTGVSNQPQHF TRBJ1-5 TRBV5-4
CASSYSAQGLNQPQHF TRBJ1-5 TRBV6-5
CASSPGGGQVPPQHF TRBJ1-5 TRBV19
CASSPSPAIAIYEQYF TRBJ2-7 TRBV27
CATSLGLVKSGELFF TRBJ2-2 TRBV24-1
CASSLNSVEQYF TRBJ2-7 TRBV7-3
CASSQESPTYEQYF TRBJ2-7 TRBV4-1
CAIRAPGQGVNEQYF TRBJ2-7 TRBV10-3
CASSELPAGNTEAFF TRBJ1-1 TRBV19
CSALGRGDLEFWETQYF TRBJ2-5 TRBV20-1
CAERVGSLPETQYF TRBJ2-5 TRBV21-1
CASSRPGADKNIQYF TRBJ2-4 TRBV7-9
CSVERRDTGYTF TRBJ1-2 TRBV29-1
CASSYKRRRGESTEAFF TRBJ1-1 TRBV7-8
CSANTRLAYEQYF TRBJ2-7 TRBV20-1
CSARDGGRISNQPQHF TRBJ1-5 TRBV20-1
CASSDEGLAGSEQYF TRBJ2-7 TRBV6-4
CASSPPGLEGYEQYF TRBJ2-7 TRBV6-5
CSALTRREANYGYTF TRBJ1-2 TRBV20-1
CATSRDWGLQGYTF TRBJ1-2 TRBV15
CSARNRQGNQPQHF TRBJ1-5 TRBV20-1
CSAREGAPVYEQYF TRBJ2-7 TRBV20-1
CASSSALAGGSYEQYF TRBJ2-7 TRBV12-3/TRBV12-4
CASSLATEQYF TRBJ2-7 TRBV7-2
CASSSFVDRDTEAFF TRBJ1-1 TRBV5-6
CASSLITQETQYF TRBJ2-5 TRBV7-3
CASSHRAGELFF TRBJ2-2 TRBV3-1
CASTQNGATEAFF TRBJ1-1 TRBV5-1
CASSLQTGGFLDTQYF TRBJ2-3 TRBV28
CASSSWGGRTHEQYF TRBJ2-7 TRBV27
CASSSVWGTEAFF TRBJ1-1 TRBV7-2
CASSFQGTGANVLTF TRBJ2-6 TRBV7-8
CSALAGGNTEAFF TRBJ1-1 TRBV29-1
CASSSSGLGSYEQYF TRBJ2-7 TRBV6-5
CASRGFTGQAYNEQFF TRBJ2-1 TRBV28